These 18 T cell receptor beta chains were all obtained from the same sample, sequenced in a study of identical twins. In TCRdb, the 5' RACE reads were re-called with MiXCR into one record per CDR3 protein. The sample comprises about 690,000 distinct CDR3 sequences, 5.5% to 7.5% of which are singletons, and 1.5% to 2% rests with the top ten. The sequencing input was naive T cells sorted from blood. All receptors come from a man aged 18-30 years in good health.

At least ten counts were recorded for this clonotype. The CDR3 here is CSERDEPDTQYF. Here the CDR3 DNA reads TGCAGCGAACGTGACGAACCAGATACGCAGTATTTT. The chain carries TRBV29-1 and TRBJ2-3; D unclear. Germline V gene sequence: CDR1 SQVTM, CDR2 ANQGSEA. Trimming took 7 bases from V and 4 from J, leaving 12 bases between them. This CDR3 has 12 residues.

This clonotype was found many times. J is TRBJ1-2 and V is TRBV29-1, with 9 nucleotides matching TRBD1. Looked up from germline, CDR1 is SQVTM and CDR2 is ANQGSEA. The V and J ends lost 6 bases and 6 bases, in that order; junction bases with no gene match: 5. The CDR3 length is 12 residues. In DNA, the CDR3 is TGCAGCGTGGAGGGACAGGGACATGGCTACACCTTC. It is translated as CSVEGQGHGYTF.

This clonotype showed up just a few times. This chain uses TRBV11-2 with TRBJ2-1; 9 positions agree with TRBD1. The ends lost 5 bases at V and 7 bases at J; junction bases unmatched: 6. CDR1 SGHAT and CDR2 FQNNGV come from the germline V gene. CDR3 length: 14 residues. CDR3 residues: CASSGTGPTNEQFF. The CDR3 coding sequence is TGTGCCAGCAGCGGGACAGGGCCTACGAATGAGCAGTTCTTC.

The chain carries TRBV2 and TRBJ2-5; 7 nucleotides line up with TRBD2. Germline V CDR1 and CDR2: SNHLY, FYNNEI. The CDR3 is made up of 15 amino acids. V lost 4 bases and J lost 7; bases outside the gene matches: 12. The CDR3 loop is CASSGFTSATPTQYF. CDR3 bases: TGTGCCAGCAGTGGGTTCACTAGCGCGACCCCGACCCAGTACTTC.

This clonotype was seen more than once but under ten times. The chain couples TRBV9 to TRBJ1-2, with D unresolved. This CDR3 is built from 15 residues. V was clipped by 2 bases and J by 5 bases, with 16 bases between them. In germline, CDR1 is SGDLS, CDR2 YYNGEE. The CDR3 nucleotides are TGTGCCAGCAGCGTTTATGCAGAGGCGGGATATGGCTACACCTTC. It specifies CASSVYAEAGYGYTF.

At least ten counts were recorded for this clonotype. This sequence joins TRBV3-1 and TRBJ2-3; weak D call: TRBD2 (6 bases). The CDR3 contains 16 residues. The germline CDR1 and CDR2 sequences are LGHDT and YNNKEL (reference sequence). Trimming pared 0 bases from V and 0 bases from J, leaving 10 bases between. CDR3 in amino acids: CASSQELRGSTDTQYF. CDR3 coding DNA: TGTGCCAGCAGCCAAGAACTGCGGGGAAGCACAGATACGCAGTATTTT.

This clonotype occurred many times. The chain uses TRBV12-3 or TRBV12-4 and TRBJ1-1; D perhaps matches TRBD1 (5 bases). V lost 3 bases, J lost 3 bases, and 11 bases lay in between. There are 14 residues in the CDR3. CDR3 nucleotides: TGTGCCAGCAGTTTGCAGGGACGAGACACTGAAGCTTTCTTT. Protein: CASSLQGRDTEAFF.

CDR3 DNA: TGCGCCAGCAGCTCTCATACCTTAGCGGAGCAACTCACAGATACGCAGTATTTT. Its translation: CASSSHTLAEQLTDTQYF. The chain uses TRBV5-1 and TRBJ2-3; tentative D call: TRBD2 (6 bases). The CDR3 is 18 residues long. Germline V gives CDR1 SGHRS, CDR2 YFSETQ. Trimming took off 3 bases at V and 2 bases at J, with 22 bases between the two ends.

This clonotype was seen a handful of times. The CDR3 here is CASSFERDRLDNEQFF. The CDR3 coding sequence is TGTGCCAGCAGTTTTGAGAGGGACAGGCTTGACAATGAGCAGTTCTTC. The rearrangement joins TRBV28 to TRBJ2-1, with 8 bases fitting TRBD1. The CDR3 consists of 16 residues. V lost 3 bases, J lost 5 bases, and 9 bases stayed unmatched. Germline CDR1 MDHEN, CDR2 SYDVKM.

The V call is TRBV5-1, the J call TRBJ2-5; D possibly corresponds to TRBD2 (5 bases). CDR3 length: 15 residues. Trimming took 8 bases from V and 4 from J, leaving 21 bases between them. Germline V CDR1 and CDR2: SGHRS, YFSETQ. The chain's CDR3 is CASESGLNSPETQYF. In nucleotides, the CDR3 is TGCGCCAGTGAATCGGGATTAAACTCACCAGAGACCCAGTACTTC.

Ten or more counts support this clonotype. The chain carries TRBV11-2 and TRBJ1-6; 7 nucleotides line up with TRBD1. Per germline, CDR1 SGHAT and CDR2 FQNNGV. V dropped 5 bases and J dropped 7; count of bases not matched to a gene: 11. The CDR3 length is 16 residues. CDR3 in DNA: TGTGCCAGCAGCCCCATTAGGGGACAGCGCAATTCACCCCTCCACTTT. Encoded protein: CASSPIRGQRNSPLHF. Variable domain in full (rest from reference TRBV11-2 and TRBJ1-6): EAGVAQSPRYKIIEKRQSVAFWCNPISGHATLYWYQQILGQGPKLLIQFQNNGVVDDSQLPKDRFSAERLKGVDSTLKIQPAKLEDSAVYLCASSPIRGQRNSPLHFGNGTRLTVT.

This clonotype was picked up many times. This chain links TRBV12-3 or TRBV12-4 with TRBJ1-4; D is uncertain. This CDR3 is built from 11 residues. Trimming shortened V by 7 bases and J by 8 bases, and 8 bases separated the two germline ends. The CDR3 loop reads CASTQGEKLFF. CDR3 DNA sequence: TGTGCCAGCACCCAAGGCGAAAAACTGTTTTTT.

This clonotype was detected ten times or more. This chain links TRBV29-1 with TRBJ1-1; 7 nucleotides agree with TRBD1. Germline trimming cut 3 bases from V and 11 bases from J; bases unmatched to any gene: 9. Germline CDR1 reads SQVTM; CDR2 reads ANQGSEA. The CDR3 contains 12 residues. The CDR3: CSVDQGGIGAFF. DNA for the CDR3: TGCAGCGTTGACCAGGGGGGGATCGGGGCTTTCTTT.

This clonotype was seen more than once but under ten times. This chain links TRBV7-8 with TRBJ1-5; tentatively, D is TRBD1 (5 bases). V shed 5 bases and J shed 9 bases, with 17 bases lying between them. Germline V CDR1 and CDR2: SGHVS, FQNEAQ. CDR3 length: 14 residues. The CDR3 DNA reads as TGTGCCAGCAGCCTGGGACGGACACCTGGGCCCCAGCATTTT. Translating gives CASSLGRTPGPQHF.

This clonotype came up a few times. This rearrangement joins TRBV12-3 or TRBV12-4 to TRBJ1-5; D gene ambiguous. The CDR3 sequence is 13 residues long. Trimming cost V 5 bases and J 0 bases, with 5 bases left between them. CDR3 sequence reads: CASSKYSNQPQHF. CDR3 bases: TGTGCCAGCAGTAAATATAGCAATCAGCCCCAGCATTTT.

The gene calls are TRBV11-2 and TRBJ2-1, with 8 bases aligning to TRBD2. V shed 1 base and J 12 bases; nucleotides not matched to a gene: 5. The CDR3 has 13 amino acids. Germline assignment: CDR1 SGHAT and CDR2 FQNNGV. The chain's CDR3 is CASSLGGLAVQFF. CDR3 nucleotides: TGTGCCAGCAGCTTAGGAGGACTAGCAGTGCAGTTCTTC.

This clonotype has only a few counts. The chain couples TRBV29-1 to TRBJ2-1; TRBD2 matches 14 bases. The CDR3 consists of 18 residues. Germline lookup yields CDR1 SQVTM and CDR2 ANQGSEA. V lost 7 bases to trimming and J lost 9 bases; unmatched junction nucleotides: 20. CDR3 region: CSAGWGDGTSGSLGEQFF. CDR3 DNA: TGCAGCGCGGGGTGGGGCGACGGGACTAGCGGGAGTTTAGGTGAGCAGTTCTTC.

The chain links TRBV12-3 or TRBV12-4 to TRBJ2-1; the D gene is possibly TRBD1 (7 bases). The CDR3 contains 17 residues. V gave up 5 bases and J gave up 3 bases, with 20 bases separating them. The CDR3 nucleotides read TGTGCCAGCAGTCCAGCTCCGGGCAGGGGGGACTACAATGAGCAGTTCTTC. It is translated as CASSPAPGRGDYNEQFF.